This is a list of T cell receptor beta chains from one sample in a study of blood T cell repertoires in COVID-19. Profiling relied on immunoSEQ multiplex PCR, and the TCRdb table lists in-frame clones only, not all of them. Of 200,000 to 250,000 clones in the sample, roughly 84% were seen once. The source material was peripheral blood. These TCRs come from a woman aged 40 to 55 with active or convalescent COVID-19. CDR3s leave out the opening cysteine and the closing phenylalanine or tryptophan. The order of the fields is CDR3 length, V gene, CDR3 protein.

>12|TRBV2
ASKVRTSGNEQF
>15|TRBV27
ASGTRTGGSGANVLT
>11|TRBV2
ATERTVGNTIY
>11|TRBV5-1
ASSMGQGTEAF
>10|TRBV30
AWSTTGVEVY
>13|TRBV6-2/TRBV6-3
ASRPTLLKTDIQY
>14|TRBV21-1
ASSKVGQAEGPEAF
>14|TRBV9
ASSVGGEAFNSPLH
>14|TRBV5-5
ASSLLPGQGLTEAF
>12|TRBV28
ASSSGGPDSPLH
>12|TRBV19
ASSMTPQGPAQH
>12|TRBV7-9
ASSLGTGVETQY
>12|TRBV5-1
ASSLGGGSDTQY
>14|TRBV4-1
ASSQESGQGGYGYT
>14|TRBV7-2
ASSKQSGGVGNTIY